This TCR beta chain was captured by sequencing in a study of blood T cell repertoires in COVID-19. In the study overall: From the United States, Italy and Spain came samples of acute and convalescent COVID-19. PBMCs, B-cell-depleted T cells, or T cells provided the cDNA or gDNA that made up the material.

Per the study methods: By means of reference gene primer amplification, nucleated cell counts were estimated. Only in-frame clones appear in the TCRdb table, and some are missing; sequencing was by immunoSEQ multiplex PCR. The V and J calls and clone size are taken from that table; D and trimming were inferred from the DNA. This sample has about 200,000 clones, with around 81% found just once. The CDR3 runs 15 residues. Looked up from germline, CDR1 is SGHTS and CDR2 is YDEGEE. Trimming stripped 2 bases from V and 1 base from J, with 13 bases between. The rearrangement links TRBV5-8 to TRBJ2-7, with a tentative D call TRBD2 (7 bases). This receptor was taken from a woman aged 70-85 years with acute or convalescent COVID-19. The source material was peripheral blood. CDR3 DNA: TGTGCCAGCAGCTTAGGTCGGGGGGCTTCCTACGAGCAGTACTTC. Translation: CASSLGRGASYEQYF.